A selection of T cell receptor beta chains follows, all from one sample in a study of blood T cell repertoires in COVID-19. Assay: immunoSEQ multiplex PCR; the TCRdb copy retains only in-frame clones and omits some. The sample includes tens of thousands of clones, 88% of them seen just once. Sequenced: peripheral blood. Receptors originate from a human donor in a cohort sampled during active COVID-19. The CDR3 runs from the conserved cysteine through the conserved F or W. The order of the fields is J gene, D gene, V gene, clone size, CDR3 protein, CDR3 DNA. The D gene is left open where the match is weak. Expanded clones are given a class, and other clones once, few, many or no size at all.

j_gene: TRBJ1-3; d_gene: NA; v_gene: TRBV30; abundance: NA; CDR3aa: CAWSTALSGNTIYF; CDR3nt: TGTGCCTGGAGTACAGCACTCTCTGGAAACACCATATATTTT
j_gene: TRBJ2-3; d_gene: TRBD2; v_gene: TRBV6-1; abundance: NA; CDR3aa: CASSGLAGVGTDTQYF; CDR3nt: TGTGCCAGCAGTGGACTAGCGGGAGTGGGGACAGATACGCAGTATTTT
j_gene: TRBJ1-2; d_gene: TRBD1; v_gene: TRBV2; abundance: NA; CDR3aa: CASSRSTGLYGYTF; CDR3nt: TGTGCCAGCAGCCGATCGACAGGGCTCTATGGCTACACCTTC
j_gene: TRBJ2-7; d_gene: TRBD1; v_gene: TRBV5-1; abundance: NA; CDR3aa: CASSSPGQGHYEQYF; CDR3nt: TGCGCCAGCAGCTCCCCCGGACAGGGGCATTACGAGCAGTACTTC
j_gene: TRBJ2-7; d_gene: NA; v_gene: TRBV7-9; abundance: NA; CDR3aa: CASSLNYEQYF; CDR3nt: TGTGCCAGCAGCCTTAACTACGAGCAGTACTTC
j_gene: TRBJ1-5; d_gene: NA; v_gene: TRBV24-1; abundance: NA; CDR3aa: CATSDSRTNQPQHF; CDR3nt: TGTGCCACCAGTGATTCCCGGACAAATCAGCCCCAGCATTTT
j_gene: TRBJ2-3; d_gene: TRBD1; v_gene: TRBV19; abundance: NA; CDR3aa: CASSTPGTGGTDTQYF; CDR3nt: TGTGCCAGTAGCACCCCCGGGACAGGGGGCACAGATACGCAGTATTTT
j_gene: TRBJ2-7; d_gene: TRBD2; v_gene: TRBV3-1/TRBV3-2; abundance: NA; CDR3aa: CASSQEGGGAYEQYF; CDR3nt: TGTGCCAGCAGCCAAGAGGGCGGGGGGGCCTACGAGCAGTACTTC
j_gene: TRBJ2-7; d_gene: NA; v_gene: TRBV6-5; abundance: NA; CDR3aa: CASRIDSPYEQYF; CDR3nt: TGTGCCAGCAGGATAGACAGCCCCTACGAGCAGTACTTC
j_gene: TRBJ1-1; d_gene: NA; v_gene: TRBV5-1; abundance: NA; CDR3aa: CASSLIGAPLGTEAFF; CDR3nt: TGCGCCAGCAGCTTGATAGGGGCACCCTTAGGGACTGAAGCTTTCTTT
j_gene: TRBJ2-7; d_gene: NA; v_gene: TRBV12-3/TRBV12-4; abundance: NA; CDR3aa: CASSFAGEQYF; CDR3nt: TGTGCCAGCAGTTTTGCGGGCGAGCAGTACTTC
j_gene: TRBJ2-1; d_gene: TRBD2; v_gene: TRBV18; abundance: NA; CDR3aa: CASSPERAGAYNEQFF; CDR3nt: TGTGCCAGCTCACCAGAAAGGGCGGGAGCTTACAATGAGCAGTTCTTC
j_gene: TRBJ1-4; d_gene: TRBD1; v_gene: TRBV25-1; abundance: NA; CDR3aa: CASSHSGGGEKLFF; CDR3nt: TGTGCCAGCAGTCATTCAGGGGGAGGCGAAAAACTGTTTTTT
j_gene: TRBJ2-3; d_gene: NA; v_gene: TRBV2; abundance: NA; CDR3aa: CASSETGADTQYF; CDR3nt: TGTGCCAGCAGTGAAACGGGGGCAGATACGCAGTATTTT
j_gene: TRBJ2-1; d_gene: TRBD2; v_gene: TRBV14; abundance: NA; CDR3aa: CASSQDFGLAGVSYNEQFF; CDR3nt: TGTGCCAGCAGCCAAGATTTCGGACTAGCGGGAGTATCCTACAATGAGCAGTTCTTC
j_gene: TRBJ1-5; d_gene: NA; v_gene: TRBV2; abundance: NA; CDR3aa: CASSESGNQPQHF; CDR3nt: TGTGCCAGCAGTGAATCAGGCAATCAGCCCCAGCATTTT
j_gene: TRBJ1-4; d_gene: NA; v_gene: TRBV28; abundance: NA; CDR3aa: CASSSWQANEKLFF; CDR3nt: TGTGCCAGCAGTTCGTGGCAGGCTAATGAAAAACTGTTTTTT
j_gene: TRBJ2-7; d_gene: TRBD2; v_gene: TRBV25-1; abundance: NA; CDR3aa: CASSDASGSSYEQYF; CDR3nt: TGTGCCAGCAGTGATGCTAGCGGGAGCTCCTACGAGCAGTACTTC
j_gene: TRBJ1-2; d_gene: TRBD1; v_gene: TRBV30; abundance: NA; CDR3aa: CARQGGGYGYTF; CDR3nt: TGTGCCAGGCAGGGGGGCGGCTATGGCTACACCTTC
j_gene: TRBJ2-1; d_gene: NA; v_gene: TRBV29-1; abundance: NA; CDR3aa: CSASGGLAINEQFF; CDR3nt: TGCAGCGCTTCCGGTGGGCTAGCGATCAATGAGCAGTTCTTC
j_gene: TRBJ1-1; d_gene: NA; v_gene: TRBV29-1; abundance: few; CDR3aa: CSVEVGARGTEAFF; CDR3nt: TGCAGCGTTGAGGTTGGGGCGCGGGGGACTGAAGCTTTCTTT
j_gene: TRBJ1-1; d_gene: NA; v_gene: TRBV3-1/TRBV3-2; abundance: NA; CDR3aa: CASSHRVNTEAFF; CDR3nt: TGTGCCAGCAGCCACAGGGTAAACACTGAAGCTTTCTTT